This paragraph reports one TCR beta chain. Its antigen is not identified. V trimming: 4 bases; J trimming: 1 base; junction bases outside the gene matches: 6. The CDR3 is 15 residues long. Germline CDR1 is ENHRY and CDR2 is SYGVKD. These data belong to a study of OX40 agonist ivuxolimab in advanced cancers. Study in general: The treatment was a fully human IgG2 OX40 agonist, ivuxolimab. Dosing consisted of intravenous ivuxolimab at 0.01 to 10 mg/kg every 2 weeks.

Whole-study results and caveats: Researchers did not establish what antigens the expanded peripheral T cells target. Expanded clones were, on average, more numerous among CD8+ T cells than CD4+.

Measured with immunoSEQ multiplex PCR; TCRdb has only the in-frame clones, and not every one. The sample contains over 85,000 clones, around four fifths of which appear only once. This specimen consisted of CD4+ or CD8+ T cells sorted from blood, obtained in a trial of the OX40 agonist ivuxolimab. The receptor was isolated from an adult with an advanced solid tumor such as melanoma, head and neck, liver or kidney cancer. The chain employs TRBV10-3 and TRBJ1-1; 7 nucleotides agree with TRBD1. The DNA of the CDR3 is TGTGCCATCAGTGGCCCCGGGACAGCGAACACTGAAGCTTTCTTT. As protein: CAISGPGTANTEAFF.